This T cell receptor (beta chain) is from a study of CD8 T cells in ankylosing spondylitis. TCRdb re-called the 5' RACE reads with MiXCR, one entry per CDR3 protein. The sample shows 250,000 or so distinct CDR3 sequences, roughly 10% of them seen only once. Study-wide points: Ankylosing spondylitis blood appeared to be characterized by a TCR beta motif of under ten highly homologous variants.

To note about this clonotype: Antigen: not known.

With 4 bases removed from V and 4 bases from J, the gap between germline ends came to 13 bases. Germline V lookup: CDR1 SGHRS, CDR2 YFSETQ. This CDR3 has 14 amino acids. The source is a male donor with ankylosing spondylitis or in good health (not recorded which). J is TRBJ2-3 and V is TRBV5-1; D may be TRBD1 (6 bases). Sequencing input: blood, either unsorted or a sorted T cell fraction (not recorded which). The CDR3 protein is CASSPGDGPDTQYF. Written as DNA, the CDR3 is TGCGCCAGCAGCCCAGGGGACGGCCCAGATACGCAGTATTTT.